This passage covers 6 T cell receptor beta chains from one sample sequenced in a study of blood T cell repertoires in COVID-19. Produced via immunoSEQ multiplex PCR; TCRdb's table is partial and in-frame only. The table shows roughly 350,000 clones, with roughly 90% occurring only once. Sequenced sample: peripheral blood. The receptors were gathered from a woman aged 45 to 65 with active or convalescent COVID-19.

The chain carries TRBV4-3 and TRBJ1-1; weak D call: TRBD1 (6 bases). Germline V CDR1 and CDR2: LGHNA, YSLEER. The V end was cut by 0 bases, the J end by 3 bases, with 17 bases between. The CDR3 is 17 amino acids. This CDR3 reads CASSQETGTLFDTEAFF. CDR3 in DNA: TGCGCCAGCAGCCAAGAAACAGGGACCCTCTTTGACACTGAAGCTTTCTTT.

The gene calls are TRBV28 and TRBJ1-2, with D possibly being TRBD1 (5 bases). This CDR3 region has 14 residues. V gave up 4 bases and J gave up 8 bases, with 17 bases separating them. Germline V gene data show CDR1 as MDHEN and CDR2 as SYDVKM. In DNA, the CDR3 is TGTGCCAGCAGTTCTCCCGCGCAGGGTAAAGGCTACACCTTC. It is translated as CASSSPAQGKGYTF.

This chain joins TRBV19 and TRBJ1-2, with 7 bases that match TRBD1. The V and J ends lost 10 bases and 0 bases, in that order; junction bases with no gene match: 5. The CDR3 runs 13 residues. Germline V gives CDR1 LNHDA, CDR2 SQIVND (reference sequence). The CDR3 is CATRGIPNYGYTF. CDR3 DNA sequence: TGTGCCACCAGGGGGATACCTAACTATGGCTACACCTTC.

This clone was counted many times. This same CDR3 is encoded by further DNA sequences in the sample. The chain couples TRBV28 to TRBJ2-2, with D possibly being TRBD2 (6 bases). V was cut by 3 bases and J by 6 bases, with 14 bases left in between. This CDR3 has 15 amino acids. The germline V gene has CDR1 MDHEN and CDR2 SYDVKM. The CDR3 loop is CASSFSGGGSGELFF. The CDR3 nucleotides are TGTGCCAGCAGTTTTTCTGGGGGAGGTTCCGGGGAGCTGTTTTTT.

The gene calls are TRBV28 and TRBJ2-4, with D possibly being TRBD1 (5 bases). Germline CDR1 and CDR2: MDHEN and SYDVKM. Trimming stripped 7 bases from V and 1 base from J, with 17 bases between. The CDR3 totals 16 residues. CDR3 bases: TGTGCCAGCACTCCAAGGGGCGTTAAGGCCAAAAACATTCAGTACTTC. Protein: CASTPRGVKAKNIQYF.

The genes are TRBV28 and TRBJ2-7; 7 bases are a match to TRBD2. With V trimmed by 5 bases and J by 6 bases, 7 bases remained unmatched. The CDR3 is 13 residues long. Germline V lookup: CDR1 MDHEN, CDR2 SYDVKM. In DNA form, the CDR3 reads TGTGCCAGCAGTAATTCCGGGACTATCGAGCAGTACTTC. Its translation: CASSNSGTIEQYF.